This T cell receptor (beta chain) was obtained from a study of blood T cell repertoires in COVID-19. Study-level background: The analysed material was cDNA or gDNA that came from T cells, B-cell-depleted T cells, or PBMCs.

The CDR3 spans 14 residues. V was pared by 10 bases and J by 2 bases, with 10 bases of the junction left unmatched. Germline V CDR1 and CDR2: SNHLY, FYNNEI. Assay: immunoSEQ multiplex PCR; the TCRdb copy retains only in-frame clones and omits some. Of 350,000 to 400,000 clones in the sample, roughly nine tenths are singletons; the top ten hold about 0.9%. The genes are TRBV2 and TRBJ1-1, with TRBD1 matching 7 bases. The TCR sequence derives from a woman between 40 and 50 years old who had been exposed to COVID-19. Sequenced sample: PBMCs or T cells enriched from blood (not recorded which). The CDR3: CATRRQGSNTEAFF. The DNA of the CDR3 is TGTGCCACGAGGAGACAGGGTAGTAACACTGAAGCTTTCTTT.